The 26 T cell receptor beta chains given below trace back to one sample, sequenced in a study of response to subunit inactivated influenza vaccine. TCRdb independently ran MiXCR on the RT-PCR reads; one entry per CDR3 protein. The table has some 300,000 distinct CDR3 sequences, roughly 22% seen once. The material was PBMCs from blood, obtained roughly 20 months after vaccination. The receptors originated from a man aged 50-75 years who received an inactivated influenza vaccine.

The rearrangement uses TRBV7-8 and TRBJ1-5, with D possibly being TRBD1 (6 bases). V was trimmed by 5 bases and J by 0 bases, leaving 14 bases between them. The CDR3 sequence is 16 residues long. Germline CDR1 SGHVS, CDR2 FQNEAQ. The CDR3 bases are TGTGCCAGCAGCCCCGAACAGGGTTATAGCAATCAGCCCCAGCATTTT. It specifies CASSPEQGYSNQPQHF.

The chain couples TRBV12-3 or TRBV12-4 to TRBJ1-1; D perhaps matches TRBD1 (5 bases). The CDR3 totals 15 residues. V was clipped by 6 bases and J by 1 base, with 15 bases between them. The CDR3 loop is CASRVPGRTNTEAFF. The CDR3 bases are TGTGCCAGCAGAGTTCCGGGACGGACGAACACTGAAGCTTTCTTT.

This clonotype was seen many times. CDR3 sequence reads: CSVHDRMNTEAFF. The CDR3 DNA follows: TGCAGCGTTCATGACAGAATGAACACTGAAGCTTTCTTT. This chain joins TRBV29-1 and TRBJ1-1; D is perhaps TRBD1 (5 bases). Trimming pared 5 bases from V and 0 bases from J, leaving 10 bases between. The CDR3 contains 13 residues. CDR1 is SQVTM and CDR2 is ANQGSEA in the germline V gene. Full variable domain (rest looked up from reference TRBV29-1 and TRBJ1-1): SAVISQKPSRDICQRGTSLTIQCQVDSQVTMMFWYRQQPGQSLTLIATANQGSEATYESGFVIDKFPISRPNLTFSTLTVSNMSPEDSSIYLCSVHDRMNTEAFFGQGTRLTVV.

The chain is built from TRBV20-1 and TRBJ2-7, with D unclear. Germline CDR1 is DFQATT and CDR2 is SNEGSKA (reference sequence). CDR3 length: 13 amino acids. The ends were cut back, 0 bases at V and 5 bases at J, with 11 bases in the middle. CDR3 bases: TGCAGTGCTAGAGACCTGGACGGACACGAGCAGTACTTC. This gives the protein CSARDLDGHEQYF.

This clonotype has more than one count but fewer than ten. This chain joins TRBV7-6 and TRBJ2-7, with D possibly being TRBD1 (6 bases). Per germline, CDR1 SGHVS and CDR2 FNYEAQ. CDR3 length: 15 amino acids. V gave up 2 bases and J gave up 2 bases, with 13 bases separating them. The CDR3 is CASSLRHAGAYEQYF. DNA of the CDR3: TGTGCCAGCAGCTTACGGCACGCAGGGGCCTACGAGCAGTACTTC.

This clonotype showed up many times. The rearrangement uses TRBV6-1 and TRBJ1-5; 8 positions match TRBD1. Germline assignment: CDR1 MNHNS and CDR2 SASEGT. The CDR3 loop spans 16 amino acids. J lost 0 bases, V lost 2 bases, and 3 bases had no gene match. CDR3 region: CASSETGGLSNQPQHF. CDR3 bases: TGTGCCAGCAGTGAAACAGGGGGGCTTAGCAATCAGCCCCAGCATTTT.

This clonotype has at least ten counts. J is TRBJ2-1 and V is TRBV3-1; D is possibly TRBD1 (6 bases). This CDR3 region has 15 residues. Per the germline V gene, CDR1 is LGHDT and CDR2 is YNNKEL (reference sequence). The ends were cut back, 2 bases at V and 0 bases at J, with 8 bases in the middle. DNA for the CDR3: TGTGCCAGCAGCCAAACAGGGAGCTCCTACAATGAGCAGTTCTTC. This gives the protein CASSQTGSSYNEQFF.

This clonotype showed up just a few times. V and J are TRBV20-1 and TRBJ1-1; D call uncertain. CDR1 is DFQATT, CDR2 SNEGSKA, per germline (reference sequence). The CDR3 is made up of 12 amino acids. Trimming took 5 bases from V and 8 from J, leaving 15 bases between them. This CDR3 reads CSAPKRAGEAFF. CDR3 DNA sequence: TGCAGTGCTCCCAAGCGTGCTGGCGAAGCTTTCTTT.

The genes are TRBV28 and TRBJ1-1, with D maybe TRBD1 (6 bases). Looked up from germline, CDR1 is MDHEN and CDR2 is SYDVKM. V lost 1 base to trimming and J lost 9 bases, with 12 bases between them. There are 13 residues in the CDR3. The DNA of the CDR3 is TGTGCCAGCAGTTTATTGGGCAGGGGCCAAGCTTTCTTT. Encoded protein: CASSLLGRGQAFF.

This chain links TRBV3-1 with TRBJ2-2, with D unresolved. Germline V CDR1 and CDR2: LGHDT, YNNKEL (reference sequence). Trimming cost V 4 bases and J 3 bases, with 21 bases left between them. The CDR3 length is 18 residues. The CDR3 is CASSPKIGAKGHTGELFF. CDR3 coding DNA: TGTGCCAGCAGCCCCAAGATCGGCGCTAAAGGGCACACCGGGGAGCTGTTTTTT. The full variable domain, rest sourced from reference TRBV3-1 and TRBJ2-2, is DTAVSQTPKYLVTQMGNDKSIKCEQNLGHDTMYWYKQDSKKFLKIMFSYNNKELIINETVPNRFSPKSPDKAHLNLHINSLELGDSAVYFCASSPKIGAKGHTGELFFGEGSRLTVL.

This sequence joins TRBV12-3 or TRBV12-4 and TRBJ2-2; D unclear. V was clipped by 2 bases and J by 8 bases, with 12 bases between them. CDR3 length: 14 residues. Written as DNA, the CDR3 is TGTGCCAGCAGTTTAAGTCTGTCGGCGGGGGAGCTGTTTTTT. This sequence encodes CASSLSLSAGELFF.

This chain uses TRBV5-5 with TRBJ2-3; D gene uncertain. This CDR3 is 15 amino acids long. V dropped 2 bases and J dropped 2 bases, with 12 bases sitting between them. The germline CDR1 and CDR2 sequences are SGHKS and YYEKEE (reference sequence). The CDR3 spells CASSFIAGNTDTQYF. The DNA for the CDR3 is TGTGCCAGCAGCTTTATCGCAGGAAACACAGATACGCAGTATTTT.

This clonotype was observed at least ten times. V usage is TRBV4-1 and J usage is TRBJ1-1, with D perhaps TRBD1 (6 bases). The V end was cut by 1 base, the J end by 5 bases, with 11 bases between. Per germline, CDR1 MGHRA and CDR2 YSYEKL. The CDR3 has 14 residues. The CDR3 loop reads CASSQVGQRTEAFF. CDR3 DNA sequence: TGCGCCAGCAGCCAAGTGGGACAACGGACTGAAGCTTTCTTT.

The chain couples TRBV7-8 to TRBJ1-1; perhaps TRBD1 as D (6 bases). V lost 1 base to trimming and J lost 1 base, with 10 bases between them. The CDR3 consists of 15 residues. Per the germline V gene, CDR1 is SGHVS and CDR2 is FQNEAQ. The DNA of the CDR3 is TGTGCCAGCAGCTTAGTGGGGGCAACGAACACTGAAGCTTTCTTT. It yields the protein CASSLVGATNTEAFF.

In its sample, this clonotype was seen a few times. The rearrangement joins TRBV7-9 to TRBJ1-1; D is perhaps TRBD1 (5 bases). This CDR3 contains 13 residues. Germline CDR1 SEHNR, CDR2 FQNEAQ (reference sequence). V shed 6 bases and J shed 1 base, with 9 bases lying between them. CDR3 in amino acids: CASRIGANTEAFF. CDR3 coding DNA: TGTGCCAGCAGGATAGGGGCGAACACTGAAGCTTTCTTT.

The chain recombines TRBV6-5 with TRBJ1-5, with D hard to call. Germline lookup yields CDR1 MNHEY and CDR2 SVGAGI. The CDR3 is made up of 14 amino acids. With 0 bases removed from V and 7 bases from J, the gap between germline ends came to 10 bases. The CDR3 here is CASSYSSGNQPQHF. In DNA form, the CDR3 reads TGTGCCAGCAGTTACTCGTCGGGTAACCAGCCCCAGCATTTT.

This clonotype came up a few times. CDR3 sequence (DNA): TGCGCCAGCAGCTCGGCTGGAGCACGAGAGACCCAGTACTTC. It codes for CASSSAGARETQYF. The rearrangement links TRBV5-1 to TRBJ2-5; unclear D gene. CDR3 length: 14 amino acids. V lost 3 bases, J lost 4 bases, and 13 bases lay in between. CDR1 and CDR2 (germline): SGHRS, YFSETQ.

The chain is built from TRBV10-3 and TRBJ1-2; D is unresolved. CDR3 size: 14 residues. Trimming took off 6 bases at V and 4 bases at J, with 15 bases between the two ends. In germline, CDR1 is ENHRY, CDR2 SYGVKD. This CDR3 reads CAISALSNAYGYTF. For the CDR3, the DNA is TGTGCCATCAGCGCCCTTTCCAACGCCTATGGCTACACCTTC.

The CDR3 loop is CASSEFGFGQPQHF. For the CDR3, the DNA is TGTGCCAGCAGTGAATTCGGGTTCGGTCAGCCCCAGCATTTT. V is TRBV25-1 and J is TRBJ1-5; D unclear. V was shortened by 1 base and J by 6 bases, with 10 bases between the two germline ends. CDR1 and CDR2 (germline): MGHDK, SYGVNS. This CDR3 has 14 amino acids.

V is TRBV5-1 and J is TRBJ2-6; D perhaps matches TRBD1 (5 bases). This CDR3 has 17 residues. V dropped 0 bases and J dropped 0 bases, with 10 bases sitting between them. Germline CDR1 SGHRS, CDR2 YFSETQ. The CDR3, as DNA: TGCGCCAGCAGCTTGGGGGGCTTGAGCTCTGGGGCCAACGTCCTGACTTTC. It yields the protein CASSLGGLSSGANVLTF. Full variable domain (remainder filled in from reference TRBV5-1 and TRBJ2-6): KAGVTQTPRYLIKTRGQQVTLSCSPISGHRSVSWYQQTPGQGLQFLFEYFSETQRNKGNFPGRFSGRQFSNSRSEMNVSTLELGDSALYLCASSLGGLSSGANVLTFGAGSRLTVL.

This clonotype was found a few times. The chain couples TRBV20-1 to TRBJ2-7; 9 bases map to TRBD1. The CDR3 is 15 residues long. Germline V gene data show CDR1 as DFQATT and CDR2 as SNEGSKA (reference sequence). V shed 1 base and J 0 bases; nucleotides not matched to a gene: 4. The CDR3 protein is CSARGPGQGSYEQYF. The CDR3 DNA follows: TGCAGTGCTAGAGGGCCGGGACAGGGCTCCTACGAGCAGTACTTC.

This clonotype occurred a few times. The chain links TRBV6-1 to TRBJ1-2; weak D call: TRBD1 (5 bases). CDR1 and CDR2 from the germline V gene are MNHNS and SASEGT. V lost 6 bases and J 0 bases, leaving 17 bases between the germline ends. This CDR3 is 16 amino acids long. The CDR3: CASSRRRTTANYGYTF. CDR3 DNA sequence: TGTGCCAGCAGCAGAAGGCGGACAACAGCTAACTATGGCTACACCTTC.

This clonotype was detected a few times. CDR3 coding DNA: TGTGCCAGCAGCTTACATGGGTCGAATCAGCCCCAGCATTTT. Protein sequence: CASSLHGSNQPQHF. V and J are TRBV7-9 and TRBJ1-5; no clear D gene. Germline values: CDR1 SEHNR, CDR2 FQNEAQ (reference sequence). Trimming removed 2 bases at V and 4 bases at J, with 9 bases between. CDR3 length equals 14 residues.

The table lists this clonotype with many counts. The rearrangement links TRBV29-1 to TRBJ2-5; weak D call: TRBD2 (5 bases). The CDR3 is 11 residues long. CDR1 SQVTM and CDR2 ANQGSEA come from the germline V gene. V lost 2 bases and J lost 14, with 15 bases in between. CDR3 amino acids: CSVERAGGRYF. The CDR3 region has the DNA TGCAGCGTTGAAAGGGCGGGTGGAAGATACTTC. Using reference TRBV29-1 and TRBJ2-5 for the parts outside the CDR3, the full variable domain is SAVISQKPSRDICQRGTSLTIQCQVDSQVTMMFWYRQQPGQSLTLIATANQGSEATYESGFVIDKFPISRPNLTFSTLTVSNMSPEDSSIYLCSVERAGGRYFGPGTRLLVL.

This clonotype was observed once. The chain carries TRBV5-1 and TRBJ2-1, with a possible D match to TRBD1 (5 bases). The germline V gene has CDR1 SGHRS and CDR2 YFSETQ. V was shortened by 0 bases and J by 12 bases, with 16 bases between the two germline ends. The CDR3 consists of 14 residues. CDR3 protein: CASSLELSVRVQFF. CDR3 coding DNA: TGCGCCAGCAGCTTGGAGTTATCGGTCAGGGTGCAGTTCTTC.

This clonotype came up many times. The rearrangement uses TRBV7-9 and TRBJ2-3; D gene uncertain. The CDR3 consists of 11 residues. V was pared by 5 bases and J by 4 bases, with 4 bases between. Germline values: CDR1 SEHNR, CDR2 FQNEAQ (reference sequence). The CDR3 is CASSKPDTQYF. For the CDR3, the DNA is TGTGCCAGCAGCAAACCAGATACGCAGTATTTT.